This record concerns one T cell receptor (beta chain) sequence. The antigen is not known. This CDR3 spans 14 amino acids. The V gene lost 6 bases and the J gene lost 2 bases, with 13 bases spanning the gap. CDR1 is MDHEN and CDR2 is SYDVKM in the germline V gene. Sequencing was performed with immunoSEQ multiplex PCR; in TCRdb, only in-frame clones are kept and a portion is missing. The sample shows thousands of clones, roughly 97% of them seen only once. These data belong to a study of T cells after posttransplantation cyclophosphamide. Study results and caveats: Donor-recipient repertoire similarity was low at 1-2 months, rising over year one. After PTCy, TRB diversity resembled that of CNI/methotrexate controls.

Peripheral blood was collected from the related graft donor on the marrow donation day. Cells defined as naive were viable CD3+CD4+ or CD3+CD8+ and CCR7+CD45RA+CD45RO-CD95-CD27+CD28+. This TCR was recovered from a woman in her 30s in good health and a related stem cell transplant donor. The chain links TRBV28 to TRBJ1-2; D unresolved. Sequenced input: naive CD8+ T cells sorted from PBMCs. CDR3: CASRGEQSNYGYTF. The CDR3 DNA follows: TGTGCCAGCAGGGGAGAGCAGTCAAACTATGGCTACACCTTC.